This T cell receptor (beta chain) comes out of a study of a mutant IDH1 vaccine in newly diagnosed glioma. Study at large: Sex among treated patients split around 62% male, roughly 40% female; mean age was about 40 years. Patients were pretreated with radiotherapy, temozolomide, or both, mostly both.

The data were produced by immunoSEQ multiplex PCR, yet TCRdb's version contains in-frame clones alone and is incomplete. The sample shows roughly 16,000 clones, around four fifths of them seen only once. Time point meaning: baseline, week 1 (first vaccination visit). This sample's treatment: pre-vaccination baseline after standard-of-care therapy. Germline loops: CDR1 LNHDA, CDR2 SQIVND (reference sequence). J lost 0 bases, V lost 6 bases, and 3 bases had no gene match. The CDR3 loop spans 15 amino acids. The receptor was derived from a man aged 35-49 years with glioma. Specimen: PBMCs, collected from a glioma patient treated with radiotherapy, temozolomide or both. The chain employs TRBV19 and TRBJ2-3, with 10 bases lining up with TRBD2. The chain's CDR3 is CASRQTSGSTDTQYF. The DNA of the CDR3 is TGTGCCAGTAGGCAGACTAGCGGGAGCACAGATACGCAGTATTTT.